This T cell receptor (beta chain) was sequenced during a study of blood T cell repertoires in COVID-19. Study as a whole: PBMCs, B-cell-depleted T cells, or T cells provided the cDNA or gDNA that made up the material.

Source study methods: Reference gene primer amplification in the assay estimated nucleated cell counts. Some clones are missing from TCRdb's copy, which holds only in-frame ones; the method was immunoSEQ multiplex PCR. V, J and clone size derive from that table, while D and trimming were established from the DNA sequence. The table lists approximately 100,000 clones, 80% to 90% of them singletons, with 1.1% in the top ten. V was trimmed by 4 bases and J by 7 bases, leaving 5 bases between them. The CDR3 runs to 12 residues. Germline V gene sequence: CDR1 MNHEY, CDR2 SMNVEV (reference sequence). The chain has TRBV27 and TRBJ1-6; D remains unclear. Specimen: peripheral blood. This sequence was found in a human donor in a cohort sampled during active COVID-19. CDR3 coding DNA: TGTGCCAGCAGTTGGAGAAATTCACCCCTCCACTTT. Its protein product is CASSWRNSPLHF.